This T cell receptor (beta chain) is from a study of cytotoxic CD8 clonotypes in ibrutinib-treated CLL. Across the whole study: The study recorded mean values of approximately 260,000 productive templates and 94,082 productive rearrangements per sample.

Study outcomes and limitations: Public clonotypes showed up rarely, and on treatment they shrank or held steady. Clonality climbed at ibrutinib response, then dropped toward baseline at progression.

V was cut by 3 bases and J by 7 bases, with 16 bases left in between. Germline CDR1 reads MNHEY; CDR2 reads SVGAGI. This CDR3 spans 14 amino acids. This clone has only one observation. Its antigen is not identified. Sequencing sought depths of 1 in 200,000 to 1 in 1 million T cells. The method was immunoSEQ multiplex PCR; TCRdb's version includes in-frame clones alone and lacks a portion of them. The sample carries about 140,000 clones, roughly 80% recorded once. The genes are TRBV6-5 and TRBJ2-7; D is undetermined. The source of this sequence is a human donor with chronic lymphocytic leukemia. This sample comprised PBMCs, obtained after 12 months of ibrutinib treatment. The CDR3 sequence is CASSYRPYSGEQYF. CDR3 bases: TGTGCCAGCAGTTATCGACCCTATTCTGGGGAGCAGTACTTC.